These 24 T cell receptor beta chains came from one sample sequenced in a study of CD8+ T cells in alopecia areata. Extracted RNA was reverse transcribed into cDNA, the sequencing template. Sequenced by immunoSEQ multiplex PCR; TCRdb stores in-frame clones only, minus some. The sample has roughly 180,000 clones, about 63% seen once. The source was CD4+ T cells sorted from blood, collected at week 0. These receptors were collected from a human donor with alopecia areata.

The chain employs TRBV5-1 and TRBJ2-7, with 7 bases aligning to TRBD1. V was pared by 4 bases and J by 3 bases, with 10 bases of the junction left unmatched. The CDR3 has 15 amino acids. Germline CDR1 SGHRS, CDR2 YFSETQ. This CDR3 is CASSPGDTGVYEQYF. CDR3 sequence (DNA): TGCGCCAGCAGCCCTGGGGACACAGGGGTCTACGAGCAGTACTTC. Full variable domain (rest looked up from reference TRBV5-1 and TRBJ2-7): KAGVTQTPRYLIKTRGQQVTLSCSPISGHRSVSWYQQTPGQGLQFLFEYFSETQRNKGNFPGRFSGRQFSNSRSEMNVSTLELGDSALYLCASSPGDTGVYEQYFGPGTRLTVT.

The chain uses TRBV4-3 and TRBJ2-1; D possibly corresponds to TRBD2 (6 bases). Germline CDR1 LGHNA, CDR2 YSLEER. There are 15 residues in the CDR3. V was shortened by 2 bases and J by 10 bases, with 18 bases between the two germline ends. The CDR3 loop reads CASSQFNGGTNEQFF. The CDR3 DNA follows: TGCGCCAGCAGCCAATTTAACGGGGGTACCAACGAGCAGTTCTTC.

V usage is TRBV7-2 and J usage is TRBJ2-1; D uncertain. With 2 bases removed from V and 9 bases from J, the gap between germline ends came to 8 bases. This CDR3 contains 12 residues. CDR1 and CDR2 (germline): SGHTA, FQGNSA. The CDR3 sequence: CASSLNLGEQFF. The CDR3 DNA is TGTGCCAGCAGCTTAAACCTAGGTGAGCAGTTCTTC.

This clone was recorded a few times. J is TRBJ2-7 and V is TRBV29-1; TRBD1 agrees at 9 bases. The CDR3 length is 12 residues. Germline values: CDR1 SQVTM, CDR2 ANQGSEA. Trimming took 7 bases from V and 9 from J; bases not matched to a gene: 10. The CDR3 DNA follows: TGCAGCGGTGCCTCGGGACAGGGCCTGCAGTACTTC. Amino acids: CSGASGQGLQYF.

The chain couples TRBV2 to TRBJ2-3, with D possibly matching TRBD1 (6 bases). The CDR3 loop spans 15 amino acids. Germline V gene lookup returns CDR1 SNHLY and CDR2 FYNNEI. V was cut by 5 bases and J by 1 base, with 13 bases left in between. The CDR3 region has the DNA TGTGCCAGCAGTTCCACAGGGACGGGCACAGATACGCAGTATTTT. Translation: CASSSTGTGTDTQYF.

The chain is built from TRBV29-1 and TRBJ2-7; D is perhaps TRBD1 or TRBD2 (5 bases each). Germline loops: CDR1 SQVTM, CDR2 ANQGSEA. V shed 6 bases and J shed 0 bases, with 15 bases lying between them. This CDR3 comprises 14 residues. The CDR3 DNA is TGCAGCGTGGGGCGAGGGTTTCCCTCCTACGAGCAGTACTTC. Protein sequence: CSVGRGFPSYEQYF.

This clone was observed a handful of times. The chain uses TRBV5-1 and TRBJ1-4; the match to TRBD1 covers 7 bases. The CDR3 is 16 residues long. Germline V gene sequence: CDR1 SGHRS, CDR2 YFSETQ. After removal of 5 bases from V and 8 bases from J, the junction contained 15 bases not matched to a gene. CDR3 protein: CASSPGTAGAGEKLFF. In DNA form, the CDR3 reads TGCGCCAGCAGTCCCGGGACAGCAGGGGCAGGCGAAAAACTGTTTTTT. The variable domain in full, with the rest retrieved from reference TRBV5-1 and TRBJ1-4, is KAGVTQTPRYLIKTRGQQVTLSCSPISGHRSVSWYQQTPGQGLQFLFEYFSETQRNKGNFPGRFSGRQFSNSRSEMNVSTLELGDSALYLCASSPGTAGAGEKLFFGSGTQLSVL.

The V gene is TRBV30, the J gene TRBJ1-1; D is possibly TRBD1 (5 bases). Trimming left V 6 bases short and J 2 bases short, with 10 bases between. Germline assignment: CDR1 GTSNPN and CDR2 SVGIG (reference sequence). The CDR3 extends over 12 amino acids. Here the CDR3 reads CACKQDNTEAFF. CDR3 coding DNA: TGTGCCTGTAAACAGGATAACACTGAAGCTTTCTTT.

The J gene is TRBJ1-5, the V gene TRBV28, with D uncertain. CDR1 is MDHEN, CDR2 SYDVKM, per germline. Deletions cut 8 bases from V and 5 bases from J, with 7 bases between. CDR3 length equals 11 residues. In DNA, the CDR3 is TGTGCCAGCTCCCTTCATCAGCCCCAGCATTTT. Encoded protein: CASSLHQPQHF.

V and J are TRBV30 and TRBJ2-3, with unresolved D. CDR1 and CDR2 (germline): GTSNPN, SVGIG (reference sequence). Trimming shortened V by 0 bases and J by 0 bases, and 7 bases separated the two germline ends. The CDR3 is made up of 14 amino acids. In DNA, the CDR3 is TGTGCCTGGAGTGTGGAGCCTAGCACAGATACGCAGTATTTT. Protein sequence: CAWSVEPSTDTQYF.

The sample holds many counts of this clone. The chain has TRBV29-1 and TRBJ2-1; D not resolved. This CDR3 spans 12 amino acids. Germline values: CDR1 SQVTM, CDR2 ANQGSEA. Deletions cut 0 bases from V and 7 bases from J, with 7 bases between. As DNA, the CDR3 is TGCAGCGTTGAAGAACTGGGGAATGAGCAGTTCTTC. It encodes CSVEELGNEQFF.

This chain uses TRBV30 with TRBJ1-2; the D is unclear. Trimming cost V 2 bases and J 4 bases, with 11 bases left between them. Germline assignment: CDR1 GTSNPN and CDR2 SVGIG (reference sequence). The CDR3 covers 13 residues. The CDR3 DNA reads TGTGCCTGGAGTAACAGCCGGTCCTATGGCTACACCTTC. This codes for CAWSNSRSYGYTF. Complete variable domain (other parts from reference TRBV30 and TRBJ1-2): SQTIHQWPATLVQPVGSPLSLECTVEGTSNPNLYWYRQAAGRGLQLLFYSVGIGQISSEVPQNLSASRPQDRQFILSSKKLLLSDSGFYLCAWSNSRSYGYTFGSGTRLTVV.

The chain has TRBV10-3 and TRBJ2-3, with a tentative D call TRBD2 (6 bases). The CDR3 has 17 amino acids. V gave up 5 bases and J gave up 0 bases, with 18 bases separating them. The germline gives CDR1 ENHRY, CDR2 SYGVKD. The CDR3 sequence: CAISPLGRGGSTDTQYF. The DNA for the CDR3 is TGTGCCATCAGTCCCTTGGGGCGGGGCGGTAGCACAGATACGCAGTATTTT.

The gene calls are TRBV29-1 and TRBJ1-5; unclear D gene. This CDR3 is built from 13 residues. Trimming took 6 bases from V and 0 from J, leaving 9 bases between them. The germline CDR1 and CDR2 sequences are SQVTM and ANQGSEA. CDR3 DNA sequence: TGCAGCGTGGGTTCCAATAGCAATCAGCCCCAGCATTTT. Amino acid sequence: CSVGSNSNQPQHF.

V usage is TRBV7-2 and J usage is TRBJ2-4; TRBD1 matches 8 bases. J was trimmed by 8 bases and V by 5 bases; bases with no gene match: 8. Germline CDR1 is SGHTA and CDR2 is FQGNSA. The CDR3 contains 14 residues. For the CDR3, the DNA is TGTGCCAGCAGCCACCGGGACAGGAGGGACATTCAGTACTTC. Encoded protein: CASSHRDRRDIQYF.

The chain couples TRBV29-1 to TRBJ1-2; D might be TRBD1 (5 bases). Germline lookup yields CDR1 SQVTM and CDR2 ANQGSEA. V was trimmed by 6 bases and J by 7 bases, leaving 18 bases between them. This CDR3 is built from 13 residues. CDR3 sequence reads: CSVLTAIQIGYTF. CDR3 in DNA: TGCAGCGTCCTGACAGCAATTCAAATTGGCTACACCTTC.

The sample holds one count of this clone. This chain uses TRBV27 with TRBJ2-7; D ambiguous. CDR1 is MNHEY and CDR2 is SMNVEV in the germline V gene (reference sequence). V shed 5 bases and J shed 4 bases, with 15 bases lying between them. The CDR3 has 14 amino acids. The CDR3 DNA is TGTGCCAGCAGTCGCAAGACTTTCTCTTACGAGCAGTACTTC. Translated, it gives CASSRKTFSYEQYF.

The chain employs TRBV30 and TRBJ2-7; the match to TRBD1 covers 8 bases. Germline CDR1 and CDR2: GTSNPN and SVGIG (reference sequence). The V gene end was trimmed by 1 base and the J gene end by 5 bases; junction bases not matched to a gene: 7. The CDR3 length is 14 residues. This CDR3 reads CAWSAADRAHEQYF. CDR3 in DNA: TGTGCCTGGAGTGCCGCGGACAGGGCCCACGAGCAGTACTTC.

This clone was counted a few times. J is TRBJ1-5 and V is TRBV2; D uncertain. The CDR3 spans 13 residues. Trimming took off 7 bases at V and 5 bases at J, with 12 bases between the two ends. CDR1 SNHLY and CDR2 FYNNEI come from the germline V gene. The CDR3 DNA follows: TGTGCCAGCAACATGATCGGAGATCAGCCCCAGCATTTT. Its protein product is CASNMIGDQPQHF.

In its sample, this clone was seen a few times. The chain combines TRBV7-8 with TRBJ1-6; tentative D call: TRBD1 (6 bases). The CDR3 is 14 amino acids. Germline values: CDR1 SGHVS, CDR2 FQNEAQ. Deletions cut 0 bases from V and 7 bases from J, with 7 bases between. CDR3 DNA sequence: TGTGCCAGCAGCTTAGCGCAGGGGAATTCACCCCTCCACTTT. Amino acids: CASSLAQGNSPLHF.

This clone came up a few times. V and J are TRBV29-1 and TRBJ2-1, with D tentatively TRBD2 (6 bases). This CDR3 is built from 10 residues. CDR1 SQVTM and CDR2 ANQGSEA come from the germline V gene. V was clipped by 8 bases and J by 8 bases, with 10 bases between them. CDR3 nucleotide sequence: TGCAGCTCTAGCGTGGATGAGCAGTTCTTC. It is translated as CSSSVDEQFF.

The chain employs TRBV5-4 and TRBJ2-5, with TRBD2 identical over 12 bases. This CDR3 is built from 14 residues. The germline V gene has CDR1 SGHNT and CDR2 YYREEE (reference sequence). V gave up 5 bases and J gave up 5 bases; unmatched junction bases: 4. In DNA, the CDR3 is TGTGCCAGCAGTATGGGGACTAGCGGGGAGACCCAGTACTTC. Translating gives CASSMGTSGETQYF.

This clone was observed a few times. The chain joins TRBV29-1 to TRBJ1-1; no clear D gene. From germline, CDR1 is SQVTM and CDR2 ANQGSEA. This CDR3 region has 13 residues. V lost 1 base, J lost 2 bases, and 8 bases lay in between. The CDR3 sequence is CSVEVLGNTEAFF. Here the CDR3 DNA reads TGCAGCGTTGAAGTACTGGGTAACACTGAAGCTTTCTTT.

V is TRBV2 and J is TRBJ1-5; the D gene is possibly TRBD1 (5 bases). Looked up from germline, CDR1 is SNHLY and CDR2 is FYNNEI. The V gene lost 8 bases and the J gene lost 4 bases, with 9 bases spanning the gap. The CDR3 length is 12 residues. The CDR3 protein is CASEGSNQPQHF. The CDR3 coding sequence is TGTGCCAGCGAGGGGAGTAATCAGCCCCAGCATTTT.